A selection of T cell receptor beta chains follows, all from one sample in a study of siplizumab effects on memory and regulatory T cells. TCRdb keeps only in-frame clones here, not all; method: immunoSEQ multiplex PCR. The sample has around 100,000 clones, about nine tenths seen once. Sequenced material: CD4+ T cells sorted from blood. The receptors come from a human donor in good health. Each CDR3 is given with its conserved first and last residue. The D gene is left open where the match is weak.

V	J	length	D	DNA	CDR3
TRBV20-1	TRBJ2-1	10	-	TGCAGTGCTAGTGAGAGTGAGCAGTTCTTC	CSASESEQFF
TRBV28	TRBJ2-3	13	-	TGTGCCACCCTCGACCGGACGGCAGATACGCAGTATTTT	CATLDRTADTQYF
TRBV5-8	TRBJ1-5	15	TRBD1	TGTGCCAGCAGCTCCAGGGGACAGGGCAATCAGCCCCAGCATTTT	CASSSRGQGNQPQHF
TRBV28	TRBJ1-1	14	TRBD1	TGTGCCAGCAGCCAACACAGGGGAGACACTGAAGCTTTCTTT	CASSQHRGDTEAFF
TRBV29-1	TRBJ2-2	15	TRBD1	TGCAGCGTCCTGGGACAGGCGGCGGGGACCGGGGAGCTGTTTTTT	CSVLGQAAGTGELFF
TRBV30	TRBJ2-7	12	-	TGTGCCTGGAGTGGGGGGCTTGGGGAGCAGTACTTC	CAWSGGLGEQYF
TRBV7-3	TRBJ1-1	13	-	TGTGCCAGCAGCAGTGACAGGAACACTGAAGCTTTCTTT	CASSSDRNTEAFF
TRBV19	TRBJ1-5	15	TRBD1	TGTGCCAGTAGTTCTTGGACAGGTAGTGGACAGCCCCAGCATTTT	CASSSWTGSGQPQHF
TRBV19	TRBJ2-5	13	-	TGTGCCAGTAGTCCTCAGGCGGGGGAGACCCAGTACTTC	CASSPQAGETQYF
TRBV7-2	TRBJ1-1	14	-	TGTGCCAGCAGCTTATTTAAGGGGGGAGCTGAAGCTTTCTTT	CASSLFKGGAEAFF